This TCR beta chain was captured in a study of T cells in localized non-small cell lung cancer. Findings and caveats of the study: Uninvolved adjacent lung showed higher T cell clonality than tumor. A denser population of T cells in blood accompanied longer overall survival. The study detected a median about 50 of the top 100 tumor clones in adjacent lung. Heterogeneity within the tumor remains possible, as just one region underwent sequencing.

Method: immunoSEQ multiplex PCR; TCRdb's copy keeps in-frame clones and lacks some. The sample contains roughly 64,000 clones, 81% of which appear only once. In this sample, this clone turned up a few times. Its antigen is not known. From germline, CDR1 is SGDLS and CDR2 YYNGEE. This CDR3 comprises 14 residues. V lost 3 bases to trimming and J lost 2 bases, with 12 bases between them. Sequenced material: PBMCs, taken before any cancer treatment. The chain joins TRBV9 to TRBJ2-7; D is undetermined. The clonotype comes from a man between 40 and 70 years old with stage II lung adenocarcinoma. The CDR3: CASSASAKAYEQYF. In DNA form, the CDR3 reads TGTGCCAGCAGCGCCTCCGCGAAAGCCTACGAGCAGTACTTC.